A single sample is the source of the 12 T cell receptor beta chains below, sequenced in a study of blood T cell repertoires in COVID-19. Some clones are missing from TCRdb's copy, which holds only in-frame ones; the method was immunoSEQ multiplex PCR. This table has tens of thousands of clones, about four fifths appearing once. The sequenced material came from peripheral blood. The origin of the receptors is a woman between 70 and 85 years old with acute or convalescent COVID-19.

V usage is TRBV10-2 and J usage is TRBJ1-1, with 9 bases lining up with TRBD1. CDR3 size: 15 residues. CDR1 is WSHSY, CDR2 SAAADI, per germline. V trimming: 4 bases; J trimming: 6 bases; junction bases outside the gene matches: 9. For the CDR3, the DNA is TGCGCCAGCAGTGTCCCGGGACAGGGCAGGTCTGAAGCTTTCTTT. It encodes CASSVPGQGRSEAFF.

The chain employs TRBV6-6 and TRBJ2-5; tentative D call: TRBD1 (5 bases). CDR1 is MNHNY, CDR2 SVGAGI, per germline (reference sequence). The CDR3 length is 14 residues. Trimming removed 0 bases from V and 4 bases from J, with 9 bases in between. The CDR3 spells CASSYSRQGETQYF. CDR3 in DNA: TGTGCCAGCAGTTACTCGAGGCAGGGAGAGACCCAGTACTTC.

The rearrangement uses TRBV3-1 (or the pseudogene TRBV3-2) and TRBJ1-2, with TRBD1 matching 10 bases. CDR3 length: 16 residues. J lost 2 bases, V lost 3 bases, and 6 bases had no gene match. CDR1 and CDR2 (germline): LGHDT, YNNKEL (reference sequence). The CDR3 here is CASSHHGQGGNYGYTF. CDR3 DNA sequence: TGTGCCAGCAGCCACCATGGACAGGGGGGAAACTATGGCTACACCTTC.

This sequence joins TRBV19 and TRBJ2-5, with 12 bases fitting TRBD2. CDR1 LNHDA and CDR2 SQIVND come from the germline V gene (reference sequence). Trimming at V came to 0 bases and at J to 6 bases, leaving 2 bases not matched to a gene. This CDR3 has 15 residues. CDR3 DNA sequence: TGTGCCAGTAGTATAGAGACTAGCGGGAGTCAGACCCAGTACTTC. Translation: CASSIETSGSQTQYF.

This clone was recorded only once. V is TRBV6-5 and J is TRBJ2-3, with D possibly TRBD2 on 5 matching bases. The CDR3 length is 15 residues. Germline V gives CDR1 MNHEY, CDR2 SVGAGI. Trimming left V 6 bases short and J 6 bases short, with 19 bases between. The CDR3 here is CASREQPSRADTQYF. The DNA of the CDR3 is TGTGCCAGCAGAGAGCAACCTAGCAGAGCTGATACGCAGTATTTT.

CDR3 in DNA: TGTGCCAGCAGCGTAGATAGGGGGCGTACTGAAGCTTTCTTT. This sequence encodes CASSVDRGRTEAFF. The chain couples TRBV9 to TRBJ1-1; TRBD1 matches at 7 bases. After removal of 0 bases from V and 5 bases from J, the junction contained 4 bases not matched to a gene. This CDR3 has 14 amino acids. Germline lookup yields CDR1 SGDLS and CDR2 YYNGEE.

The rearrangement uses TRBV2 and TRBJ1-5; the D is unclear. The ends were cut back, 5 bases at V and 6 bases at J, with 11 bases in the middle. Germline V gene data show CDR1 as SNHLY and CDR2 as FYNNEI. CDR3 length: 13 residues. The CDR3 DNA is TGTGCCAGCAGTTATTCCGCAGGTCAGCCCCAGCATTTT. It specifies CASSYSAGQPQHF. Drawing the rest from reference TRBV2 and TRBJ1-5, the complete variable domain is EPEVTQTPSHQVTQMGQEVILRCVPISNHLYFYWYRQILGQKVEFLVSFYNNEISEKSEIFDDQFSVERPDGSNFTLKIRSTKLEDSAMYFCASSYSAGQPQHFGDGTRLSIL.

This clone was counted a few times. The rearrangement uses TRBV4-1 and TRBJ1-5; no reliable D call. This CDR3 comprises 17 residues. The V gene lost 1 base and the J gene lost 0 bases, with 13 bases spanning the gap. Germline V gives CDR1 MGHRA, CDR2 YSYEKL. The CDR3 bases are TGCGCCAGCAGCCAAGTGGGAGTGGGATATAGCAATCAGCCCCAGCATTTT. This encodes CASSQVGVGYSNQPQHF.

This clone showed up just once. This chain connects TRBV6-6 to TRBJ2-7; perhaps TRBD1 as D (6 bases). V lost 0 bases and J 4 bases, leaving 10 bases between the germline ends. The CDR3 sequence is 14 residues long. Germline assignment: CDR1 MNHNY and CDR2 SVGAGI (reference sequence). CDR3 region: CASSYSTGTYEQYF. CDR3 sequence (DNA): TGTGCCAGCAGTTACTCGACGGGGACATACGAGCAGTACTTC.

This clone was counted a single time. The V gene is TRBV28, the J gene TRBJ2-1; unclear D gene. Germline CDR1 reads MDHEN; CDR2 reads SYDVKM. V was trimmed by 7 bases and J by 0 bases, leaving 10 bases between them. The CDR3 has 14 amino acids. Written as DNA, the CDR3 is TGTGCCAGCAATGGCCGCAGCTCCTACAATGAGCAGTTCTTC. This translates into CASNGRSSYNEQFF.

The chain uses TRBV9 and TRBJ1-1; TRBD1 is a possible D gene (6 bases). Trimming stripped 2 bases from V and 1 base from J, with 15 bases between. The germline V gene has CDR1 SGDLS and CDR2 YYNGEE. This CDR3 comprises 16 residues. CDR3 protein: CASSVLPGRGNTEAFF. The CDR3 nucleotides are TGTGCCAGCAGCGTGCTCCCGGGCAGGGGGAACACTGAAGCTTTCTTT.

The V call is TRBV10-2, the J call TRBJ2-1, with 7 positions matching TRBD2. The CDR3 is made up of 16 amino acids. V lost 10 bases to trimming and J lost 2 bases; unmatched junction nucleotides: 14. The germline V gene encodes CDR1 WSHSY and CDR2 SAAADI. For the CDR3, the DNA is TGCGCCACTCAGTCTACGGGGGGAGGCCCCTACAATGAGCAGTTCTTC. This translates into CATQSTGGGPYNEQFF.